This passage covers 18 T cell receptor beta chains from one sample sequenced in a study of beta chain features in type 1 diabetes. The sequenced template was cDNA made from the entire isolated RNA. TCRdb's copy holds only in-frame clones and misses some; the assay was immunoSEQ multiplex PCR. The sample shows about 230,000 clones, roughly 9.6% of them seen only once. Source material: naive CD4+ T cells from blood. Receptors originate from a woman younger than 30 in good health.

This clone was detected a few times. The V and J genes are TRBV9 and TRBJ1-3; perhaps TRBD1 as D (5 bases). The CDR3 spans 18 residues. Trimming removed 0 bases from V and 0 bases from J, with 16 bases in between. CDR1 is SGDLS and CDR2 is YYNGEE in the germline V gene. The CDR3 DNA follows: TGTGCCAGCAGCGTAGATCTGGCAGGGCTACACTCTGGAAACACCATATATTTT. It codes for CASSVDLAGLHSGNTIYF.

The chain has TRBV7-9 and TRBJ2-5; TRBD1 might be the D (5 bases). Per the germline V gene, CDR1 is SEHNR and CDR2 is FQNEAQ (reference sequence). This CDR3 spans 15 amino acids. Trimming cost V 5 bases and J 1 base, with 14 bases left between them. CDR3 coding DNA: TGTGCCAGCAGCCAACACGTGGGGCCCCAAGAGACCCAGTACTTC. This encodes CASSQHVGPQETQYF.

The CDR3, as DNA: TGTGCCTTAAGCGGCACCGGGGAGCTGTTTTTT. This encodes CALSGTGELFF. The rearrangement uses TRBV30 and TRBJ2-2; TRBD2 is a possible D gene (5 bases). CDR3 size: 11 residues. Trimming removed 7 bases from V and 4 bases from J, with 7 bases in between. Germline V gene sequence: CDR1 GTSNPN, CDR2 SVGIG (reference sequence).

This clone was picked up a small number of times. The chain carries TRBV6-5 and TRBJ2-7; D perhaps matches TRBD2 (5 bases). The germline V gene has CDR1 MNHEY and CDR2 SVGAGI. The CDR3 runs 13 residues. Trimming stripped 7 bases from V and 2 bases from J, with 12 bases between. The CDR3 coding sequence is TGTGCCAGCACGCCCTCGGGGACCTACGAGCAGTACTTC. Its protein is CASTPSGTYEQYF.

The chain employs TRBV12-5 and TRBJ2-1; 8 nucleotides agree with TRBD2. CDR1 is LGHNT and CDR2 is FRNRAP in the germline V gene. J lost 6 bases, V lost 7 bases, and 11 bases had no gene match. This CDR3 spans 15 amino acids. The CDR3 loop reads CASVPQVAGSNEQFF. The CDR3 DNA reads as TGTGCTAGTGTCCCCCAGGTAGCGGGGAGCAATGAGCAGTTCTTC.

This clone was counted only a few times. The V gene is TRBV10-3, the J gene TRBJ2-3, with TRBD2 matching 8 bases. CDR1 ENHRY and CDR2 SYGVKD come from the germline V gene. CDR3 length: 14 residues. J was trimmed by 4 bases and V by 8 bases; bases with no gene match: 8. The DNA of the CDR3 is TGTGCCATCGGTCACAGCGGGAGAGCAGATACGCAGTATTTT. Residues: CAIGHSGRADTQYF.

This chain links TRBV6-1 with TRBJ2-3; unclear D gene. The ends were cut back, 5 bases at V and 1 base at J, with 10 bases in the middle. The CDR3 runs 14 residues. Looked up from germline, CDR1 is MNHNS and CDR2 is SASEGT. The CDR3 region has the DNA TGTGCCAGCAGTCCGGTGACTGGCACAGATACGCAGTATTTT. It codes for CASSPVTGTDTQYF.

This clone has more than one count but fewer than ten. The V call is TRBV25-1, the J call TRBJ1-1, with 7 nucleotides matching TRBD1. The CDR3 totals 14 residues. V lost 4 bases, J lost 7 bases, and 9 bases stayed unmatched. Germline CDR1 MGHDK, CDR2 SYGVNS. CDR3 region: CASSGTGQVIEAFF. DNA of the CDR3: TGTGCCAGCAGTGGAACTGGACAGGTTATTGAAGCTTTCTTT.

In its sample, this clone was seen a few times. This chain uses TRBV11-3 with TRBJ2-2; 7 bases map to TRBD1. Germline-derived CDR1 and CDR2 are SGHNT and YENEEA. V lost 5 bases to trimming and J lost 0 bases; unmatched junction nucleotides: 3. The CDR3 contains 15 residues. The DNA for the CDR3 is TGTGCCAGCAGCCGCGGACAGGCGAACACCGGGGAGCTGTTTTTT. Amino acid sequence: CASSRGQANTGELFF.

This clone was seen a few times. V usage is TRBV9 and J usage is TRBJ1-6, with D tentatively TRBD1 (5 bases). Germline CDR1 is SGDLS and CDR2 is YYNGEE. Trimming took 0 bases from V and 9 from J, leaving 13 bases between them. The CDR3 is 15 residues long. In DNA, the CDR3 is TGTGCCAGCAGCGTAGGTGGGCTCAGGGTTTCACCCCTCCACTTT. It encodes CASSVGGLRVSPLHF.

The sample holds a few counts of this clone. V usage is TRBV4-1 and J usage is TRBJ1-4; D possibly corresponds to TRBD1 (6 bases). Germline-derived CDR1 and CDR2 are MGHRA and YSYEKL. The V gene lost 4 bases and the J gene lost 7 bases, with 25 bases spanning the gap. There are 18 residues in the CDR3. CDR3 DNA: TGCGCCAGCAGCCGGAATCCCCGTTTGACAGGAGTAAGTGAAAAACTGTTTTTT. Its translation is CASSRNPRLTGVSEKLFF.

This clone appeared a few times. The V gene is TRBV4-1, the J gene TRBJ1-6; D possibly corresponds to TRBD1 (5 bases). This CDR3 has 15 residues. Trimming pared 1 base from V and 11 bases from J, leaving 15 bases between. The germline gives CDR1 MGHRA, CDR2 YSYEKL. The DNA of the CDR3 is TGCGCCAGCAGCCAAGTACTCAGGGTAGTTGCACCCCTCCACTTT. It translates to CASSQVLRVVAPLHF.

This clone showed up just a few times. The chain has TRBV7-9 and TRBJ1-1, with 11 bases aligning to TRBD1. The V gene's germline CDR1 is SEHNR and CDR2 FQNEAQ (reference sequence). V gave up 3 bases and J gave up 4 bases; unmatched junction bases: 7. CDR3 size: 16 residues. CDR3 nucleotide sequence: TGTGCCAGCAGCTTTACGGACAGGGGGCGCGCCACTGAAGCTTTCTTT. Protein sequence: CASSFTDRGRATEAFF.

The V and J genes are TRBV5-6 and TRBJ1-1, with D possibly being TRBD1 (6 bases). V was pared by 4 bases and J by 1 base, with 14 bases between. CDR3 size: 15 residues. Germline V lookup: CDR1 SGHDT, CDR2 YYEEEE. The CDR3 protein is CASSVFYRENTEAFF. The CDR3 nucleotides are TGTGCCAGCAGCGTGTTTTACAGGGAGAACACTGAAGCTTTCTTT.

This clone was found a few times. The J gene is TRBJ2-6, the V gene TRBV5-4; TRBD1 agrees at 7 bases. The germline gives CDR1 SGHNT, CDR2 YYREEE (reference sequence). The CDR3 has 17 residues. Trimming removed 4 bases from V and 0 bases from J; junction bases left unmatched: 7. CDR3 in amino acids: CASSIGGQSSGANVLTF. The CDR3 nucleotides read TGTGCCAGCAGCATAGGGGGCCAGAGCTCTGGGGCCAACGTCCTGACTTTC.

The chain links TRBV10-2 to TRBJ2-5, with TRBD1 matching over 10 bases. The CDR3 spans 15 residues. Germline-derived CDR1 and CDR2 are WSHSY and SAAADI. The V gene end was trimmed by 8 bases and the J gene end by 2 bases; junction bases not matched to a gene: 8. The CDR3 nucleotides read TGCGCCAGCGCGGACAGGGGGACTTGGCAAGAGACCCAGTACTTC. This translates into CASADRGTWQETQYF.

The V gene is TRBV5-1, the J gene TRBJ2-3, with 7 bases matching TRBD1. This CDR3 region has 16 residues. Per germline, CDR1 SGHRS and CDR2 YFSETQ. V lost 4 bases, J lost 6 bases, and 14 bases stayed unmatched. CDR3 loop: CASSPGDRAPLDTQYF. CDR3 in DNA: TGCGCCAGCAGCCCCGGCGACAGGGCCCCCTTGGATACGCAGTATTTT.

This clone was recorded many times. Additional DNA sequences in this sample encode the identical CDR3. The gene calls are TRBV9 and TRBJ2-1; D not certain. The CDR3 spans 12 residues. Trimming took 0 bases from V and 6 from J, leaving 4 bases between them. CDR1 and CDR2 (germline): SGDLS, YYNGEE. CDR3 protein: CASSVAGNEQFF. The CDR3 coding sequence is TGTGCCAGCAGCGTAGCCGGCAATGAGCAGTTCTTC.